This T cell receptor (beta chain) was captured in a study of Tregs in tolerant kidney transplant recipients. Broader study findings: Expanding Tregs on activated donor B cells appeared to best identify donor-specific TCRbeta clones. No direct test of biological reproducibility was done here.

The data were produced by immunoSEQ multiplex PCR, yet TCRdb's version contains in-frame clones alone and is incomplete. The sample lists some 65,000 clones; roughly 89% were seen once. On this clone: Its antigen is as yet unknown.

Trimming cost V 3 bases and J 2 bases, with 9 bases left between them. From germline, CDR1 is SGHTA and CDR2 FQGNSA. This CDR3 region has 14 residues. This TCR was recovered from a human donor in good health. The chain carries TRBV7-2 and TRBJ2-3; D uncertain. Sequences were obtained from CD4+ T cells from blood. The CDR3 here is CASSFGAPTDTQYF. CDR3 bases: TGTGCCAGCAGCTTTGGAGCTCCCACAGATACGCAGTATTTT.